Presented here are 26 T cell receptor beta chains from one specimen sequenced in a study of blood T cells in healthy people across ages. Together with a sample-barcoded 5' primer, a J-beta primer mix was included in a second PCR lasting roughly 6 to 12 cycles. TCRdb re-called the 5' RACE reads with MiXCR, one entry per CDR3 protein. This sample carries over a million distinct CDR3 sequences, 45% of them seen once, and the ten largest clones take 18%. The specimen was blood. These receptors were obtained from a woman aged 55-70 years in good health.

The gene calls are TRBV12-3 or TRBV12-4 and TRBJ2-7; D may be TRBD1 (6 bases). CDR3 size: 12 residues. Between the trimmed V and J ends, which lost 7 bases and 9 bases, there was a span of 16 bases. The CDR3 loop reads CASTEYWGLQYF. The CDR3 DNA reads as TGTGCCAGCACCGAGTATTGGGGGCTGCAGTACTTC.

The V and J genes are TRBV7-3 and TRBJ1-1; D not certain. The CDR3 sequence is 13 residues long. Trimming pared 4 bases from V and 4 bases from J, leaving 10 bases between. Germline V gives CDR1 SGHTA, CDR2 FQGTGA. CDR3 protein: CASSYNYGTEAFF. The CDR3 DNA reads as TGTGCCAGCAGCTACAACTACGGCACTGAAGCTTTCTTT.

This chain connects TRBV4-1 to TRBJ2-4, with 7 bases lining up with TRBD2. Germline V CDR1 and CDR2: MGHRA, YSYEKL. The CDR3 loop spans 17 amino acids. V lost 0 bases, J lost 4 bases, and 9 bases stayed unmatched. The CDR3 here is CASSQDESTSAKNIQYF. The CDR3 coding sequence is TGCGCCAGCAGCCAAGATGAGAGTACTAGCGCTAAAAACATTCAGTACTTC.

The rearrangement uses TRBV12-3 or TRBV12-4 and TRBJ1-4; D remains unclear. V lost 8 bases, J lost 6 bases, and 13 bases lay in between. The CDR3 totals 13 residues. This CDR3 reads CASLSGGDEKLFF. The CDR3 DNA reads TGTGCCAGCCTATCGGGCGGGGATGAAAAACTGTTTTTT.

This chain uses TRBV27 with TRBJ2-3; D possibly uses TRBD1 or TRBD2 (5 bases each). CDR1 MNHEY and CDR2 SMNVEV come from the germline V gene (reference sequence). CDR3 size: 17 residues. V dropped 6 bases and J dropped 3 bases, with 22 bases sitting between them. The CDR3 here is CASSRPPGRTQTDTQYF. DNA of the CDR3: TGTGCCAGCAGCCGACCACCGGGACGGACCCAAACAGATACGCAGTATTTT.

The rearrangement joins TRBV20-1 to TRBJ2-1, with D perhaps TRBD2 (6 bases). The J call could be wrong; TRBJ2-7 is a better fit for the DNA end. This CDR3 contains 13 residues. Germline CDR1 reads DFQATT; CDR2 reads SNEGSKA (reference sequence). CDR3 coding DNA: TGCAGTGCGGGGGGAAGCTCCTACAATGAGCAGTACTTC. This encodes CSAGGSSYNEQYF.

The V call is TRBV6-1, the J call TRBJ2-5; 7 bases align to TRBD1. Germline V CDR1 and CDR2: MNHNS, SASEGT. This CDR3 spans 14 amino acids. V gave up 7 bases and J gave up 2 bases; unmatched junction bases: 7. The CDR3 nucleotides are TGTGCCAGCACTCTGGGACAGACTCAAGAGACCCAGTACTTC. Translated: CASTLGQTQETQYF.

V gene TRBV6-2 or TRBV6-3 combines with J gene TRBJ2-5; tentatively, D is TRBD2 (5 bases). Germline lookup yields CDR1 MNHEY and CDR2 SVGEGT. CDR3 length equals 12 residues. The ends were cut back, 4 bases at V and 6 bases at J, with 9 bases in the middle. The CDR3 loop reads CASSSGWKTQYF. In nucleotides, the CDR3 is TGTGCCAGCAGTTCGGGGTGGAAGACCCAGTACTTC.

The gene calls are TRBV7-2 and TRBJ2-7; 14 bases line up with TRBD2. The CDR3 consists of 15 residues. V was pared by 5 bases and J by 5 bases, with 5 bases of the junction left unmatched. Germline loops: CDR1 SGHTA, CDR2 FQGNSA. The CDR3 DNA sequence: TGTGCCAGCAGCACTCGGACTAGCGGGAGGAACGAGCAGTACTTC. Translated: CASSTRTSGRNEQYF.

The chain joins TRBV27 to TRBJ2-5; D not certain. Germline values: CDR1 MNHEY, CDR2 SMNVEV (reference sequence). V lost 3 bases, J lost 5 bases, and 13 bases lay in between. The CDR3 is made up of 14 amino acids. CDR3 residues: CASSFQGMGETQYF. For the CDR3, the DNA is TGTGCCAGCAGTTTCCAAGGGATGGGGGAGACCCAGTACTTC.

This chain links TRBV5-1 with TRBJ2-3; TRBD2 matches 10 bases. This CDR3 is built from 15 residues. Germline V gene sequence: CDR1 SGHRS, CDR2 YFSETQ. V trimming: 0 bases; J trimming: 6 bases; junction bases outside the gene matches: 4. CDR3 protein: CASSLASGSLDTQYF. The CDR3 DNA follows: TGCGCCAGCAGCTTGGCTAGCGGGAGTCTGGATACGCAGTATTTT.

The chain carries TRBV24-1 and TRBJ2-4; D unresolved. CDR1 is KGHDR and CDR2 is SFDVKD in the germline V gene. The ends were cut back, 2 bases at V and 5 bases at J, with 9 bases in the middle. The CDR3 is made up of 14 amino acids. The CDR3 region is CATSDSRGQNIQYF. The CDR3 DNA reads TGTGCCACCAGTGATTCGCGAGGACAAAACATTCAGTACTTC.

This chain connects TRBV21-1 to TRBJ1-5; TRBD1 was called by the table and not checked on the DNA. TRBV21-1 is flagged as a pseudogene. CDR3 size: 15 residues. CDR3 protein: CASSKFDDRAQPQHF. In nucleotides, the CDR3 is TGTGCCAGCAGCAAATTCGATGACAGGGCTCAGCCCCAGCATTTT.

The genes are TRBV12-3 or TRBV12-4 and TRBJ2-4; D may correspond to TRBD1 or TRBD2 (5 bases each). The tail of the sequence fits TRBJ2-7 better, so the J call may be wrong. The CDR3 covers 14 residues. CDR3 amino acids: CASSSGLLNHEQYF. Here the CDR3 DNA reads TGTGCCAGCAGTTCGGGGCTGTTAAACCACGAGCAGTACTTC.

This clonotype has only one observation. Germline and junction disagree at one end, which may indicate a read error. V usage is TRBV13 and J usage is TRBJ2-5; D might be TRBD1 (6 bases). The CDR3 runs 15 residues. CDR1 PRHDT and CDR2 FYEKMQ come from the germline V gene (reference sequence). The CDR3 DNA sequence: TGTGCCAACAGCCGAAGGGGACACCACCAAGAGACCCAGTACTTC. This gives the protein CANSRRGHHQETQYF.

This clonotype was found a few times. This rearrangement joins TRBV18 to TRBJ2-5; 7 bases are a match to TRBD1. This CDR3 contains 14 residues. The V gene's germline CDR1 is KGHSH and CDR2 LQKENI. V was pared by 3 bases and J by 2 bases, with 3 bases of the junction left unmatched. The CDR3 nucleotides are TGTGCCAGCTCACCGACGGGACAGCAAGAGACCCAGTACTTC. It specifies CASSPTGQQETQYF.

The genes are TRBV20-1 and TRBJ2-3; 12 bases fit TRBD2. After removal of 6 bases from V and 2 bases from J, the junction contained 6 bases not matched to a gene. Germline loops: CDR1 DFQATT, CDR2 SNEGSKA (reference sequence). The CDR3 has 15 residues. CDR3 protein: CSAASGRGDTDTQYF. CDR3 in DNA: TGCAGTGCCGCTAGCGGGAGGGGAGACACAGATACGCAGTATTTT.

The chain uses TRBV29-1 and TRBJ2-7, with 8 bases that match TRBD2. Germline V gene sequence: CDR1 SQVTM, CDR2 ANQGSEA. The CDR3 consists of 15 residues. V gave up 1 base and J gave up 10 bases; unmatched junction bases: 15. The CDR3 DNA reads as TGCAGCGTTGAAGTGGCGGGAGGACCCCAAGAGGCCCAGTACTTC. As protein: CSVEVAGGPQEAQYF.

The chain recombines TRBV24-1 with TRBJ2-6, with TRBD2 as a possible D gene (6 bases). The V end lost 5 bases, the J end lost 3 bases, and 25 bases lay between the germline ends. CDR3 length: 20 residues. Germline lookup yields CDR1 KGHDR and CDR2 SFDVKD. The CDR3 DNA reads TGTGCCACCAGTGCTGCGCCTTCGCGGGGTACTAGCTATGGGGCCAACGTCCTGACTTTC. It encodes CATSAAPSRGTSYGANVLTF.

In this sample, this clonotype turned up a few times. The genes are TRBV6-1 and TRBJ2-6; no clear D gene. Germline lookup yields CDR1 MNHNS and CDR2 SASEGT. Trimming took 6 bases from V and 2 from J, leaving 17 bases between them. CDR3 size: 17 residues. In DNA form, the CDR3 reads TGTGCCAGCAGCCCAACCGGTGGCGGAGCTGGGGCCAACGTCCTGACTTTC. It yields the protein CASSPTGGGAGANVLTF.

This clonotype was observed at least ten times. CDR3 DNA: TGTGCCAGCAGCCAAGATCGGAGCGGGCTAGGGGCAGATACGCAGTATTTT. Its translation: CASSQDRSGLGADTQYF. The chain uses TRBV4-2 and TRBJ2-3, with a tentative D call TRBD2 (6 bases). Trimming removed 0 bases from V and 4 bases from J, with 17 bases in between. The CDR3 loop spans 17 amino acids. Looked up from germline, CDR1 is LGHNA and CDR2 is YNFKEQ.

The rearrangement uses TRBV7-9 and TRBJ2-5; the D is unclear. CDR3 length: 14 residues. The germline CDR1 and CDR2 sequences are SEHNR and FQNEAQ (reference sequence). Trimming removed 3 bases from V and 2 bases from J, with 10 bases in between. CDR3 nucleotides: TGTGCCAGCAGCTTGCCGAGTAGGCAAGAGACCCAGTACTTC. It codes for CASSLPSRQETQYF.

The chain couples TRBV29-1 to TRBJ2-1; 8 bases fit TRBD1. Trimming at V came to 4 bases and at J to 8 bases, leaving 4 bases not matched to a gene. Germline-derived CDR1 and CDR2 are SQVTM and ANQGSEA. The CDR3 has 12 residues. CDR3 coding DNA: TGCAGCGTTGCCCCGACAGGGGATGAGCAGTTCTTC. Its translation is CSVAPTGDEQFF.

This clonotype was counted a few times. The chain is built from TRBV4-1 and TRBJ2-2; 8 positions agree with TRBD1. Germline V gene data show CDR1 as MGHRA and CDR2 as YSYEKL. Unmatched junction bases numbered 8, after V lost 4 bases and J lost 7 bases. The CDR3 covers 15 residues. In nucleotides, the CDR3 is TGCGCCAGCAGCCTTCGGACAGGGAGCATCGGGGAGCTGTTTTTT. It translates to CASSLRTGSIGELFF.

The chain has TRBV12-3 or TRBV12-4 and TRBJ2-5; 9 nucleotides line up with TRBD1. The CDR3 has 14 amino acids. V was pared by 3 bases and J by 11 bases, with 10 bases of the junction left unmatched. CDR3 in amino acids: CASSLDRGLEEQYF. As DNA, the CDR3 is TGTGCCAGCAGTTTGGACAGGGGATTGGAAGAGCAGTACTTC.

J is TRBJ2-5 and V is TRBV4-1, with D maybe TRBD1 (5 bases). CDR1 is MGHRA and CDR2 is YSYEKL in the germline V gene. CDR3 size: 15 residues. Trimming removed 1 base from V and 0 bases from J, with 9 bases in between. The CDR3 DNA reads TGCGCCAGCAGCCAAGGGTTCAGGGACCAAGAGACCCAGTACTTC. Encoded protein: CASSQGFRDQETQYF.